A single sample gave rise to the 4 T cell receptor beta chains below, sequenced in a study of blood T cell repertoires in COVID-19. Sequencing was performed with immunoSEQ multiplex PCR; in TCRdb, only in-frame clones are kept and a portion is missing. The profile shows 87,000 or so clones, about 89% of them singletons. Source material: peripheral blood. The source of these receptors is a human donor with acute or convalescent COVID-19. The donor label of this sample is uncertain.

The chain carries TRBV19 and TRBJ1-1; 10 nucleotides agree with TRBD1. This CDR3 spans 16 amino acids. Germline loops: CDR1 LNHDA, CDR2 SQIVND (reference sequence). V lost 4 bases, J lost 5 bases, and 10 bases stayed unmatched. The CDR3 sequence is CASSRPRTGGYTEAFF. The CDR3 DNA sequence: TGTGCCAGTAGTAGACCCCGGACAGGGGGTTATACTGAAGCTTTCTTT.

The chain carries TRBV5-5 and TRBJ2-1; 7 nucleotides line up with TRBD2. This CDR3 comprises 13 residues. Germline CDR1 reads SGHKS; CDR2 reads YYEKEE (reference sequence). V shed 6 bases and J 7 bases; nucleotides not matched to a gene: 7. The CDR3 spells CASNWGGRNEQFF. CDR3 sequence (DNA): TGTGCCAGCAATTGGGGGGGTCGGAATGAGCAGTTCTTC.

The chain is built from TRBV3-1 (or the pseudogene TRBV3-2) and TRBJ2-2, with D hard to call. Trimming shortened V by 0 bases and J by 0 bases, and 17 bases separated the two germline ends. The CDR3 has 19 residues. Per the germline V gene, CDR1 is LGHDT and CDR2 is YNNKEL (reference sequence). This CDR3 reads CASSQDLVVRTPNTGELFF. The CDR3, as DNA: TGTGCCAGCAGCCAAGATCTCGTAGTCCGTACCCCGAACACCGGGGAGCTGTTTTTT.

This clone was seen only once. The chain has TRBV4-3 and TRBJ1-1; D gene unclear. This CDR3 spans 15 amino acids. V lost 1 base, J lost 4 bases, and 13 bases lay in between. Per germline, CDR1 LGHNA and CDR2 YSLEER. The CDR3 is CASSQVDTDLTEAFF. The CDR3 nucleotides read TGCGCCAGCAGCCAAGTAGACACGGATCTCACTGAAGCTTTCTTT.